The sequence of this TCR beta chain was determined in a study of Graves' ophthalmopathy and Graves' hyperthyroidism. Disease in donors with ophthalmopathy had moderate-to-severe activity, CAS ≥3, NOSPECS ≥4 and under 3 months' duration. Other autoimmune diseases, uncontrolled infections, pregnancy or lactation led to the exclusion of patients. This clonotype was found a few times. As yet, its antigen is unknown. RNA transcripts were the template, and TCR beta CDR3 regions were amplified from them. Scientists carried out first-round RT-PCR using HTBI primers and then a second-round multiplex PCR. Via MiXCR, TCRdb re-called the multiplex PCR reads, giving one row per CDR3 protein. In the table there are 240,000 or so distinct CDR3 sequences, around 42% of which are singletons. Trimming removed 7 bases from V and 3 bases from J, with 12 bases in between. Germline CDR1 is LNHDA and CDR2 is SQIVND (reference sequence). The length of the CDR3 is 13 residues.

Findings and caveats of the study: Separation of ophthalmopathy from stable hyperthyroidism was achieved by a 13-signature model, at roughly 88% sensitivity and roughly 81% specificity.

Input material: peripheral blood. The sequence came from an adult man with Graves' ophthalmopathy. The V gene is TRBV19, the J gene TRBJ1-2; tentatively, D is TRBD1 (6 bases). The CDR3 sequence: CASTVDSYYGYTF. The CDR3 bases are TGTGCCAGTACCGTGGACAGCTACTATGGCTACACCTTC.